Below, one T cell receptor (beta chain) is given with its context. The antigen it recognizes is unknown. The cohort comprised under 700 healthy bone marrow donors. Cohort members were all nominally healthy when sampled, although unrecorded immune exposures were likely present. The donor was CMV seronegative and belonged to the group of more than 300 seronegative cohort members. Every donor gave a peripheral blood sample, and the peripheral blood mononuclear cells from that sample were used for TCR beta sequencing. Genomic DNA was extracted from the blood cell samples with the Qiagen DNeasy Blood Extraction Kit. CDR1 MNHNS and CDR2 SASEGT are derived from the germline V gene. The V end gives up 6 bases and the J end 1 base, leaving 2 bases in the junction not matched to a gene. Counted from cysteine to phenylalanine, this CDR3 has 13 amino acids. Of all the DNA, just the CDR3 is kept, 39 bases in frame from base 1.

Library creation used the immunoSEQ multiplex PCR assay. For the multiplex PCR, a mixture combining 60 forward primers for TCR Vbeta segments and 13 reverse primers for TCR Jbeta segments was used. The CDR3 region of rearranged TCR beta genes was amplified from genomic DNA with a multiplex PCR assay. The Illumina HiSeq System was used to sequence the amplified TCR beta libraries as 87-base-pair reads. Concerning the study's data processing: A later analysis counted 65 million to 90 million unique TCR beta chains across the 666 repertoires, and around 9.9 million of these chains were shared by at least two donors. Raw reads were error-corrected and collapsed into unique sequences with a nearest-neighbor algorithm that merged closely related sequences to remove PCR and sequencing errors. Alignment of CDR3 sequences to IMGT reference sequences was used to assign V, D and J gene segments. For a sequence to be retained, a match of at least six nucleotides to both a V gene segment and a J gene segment was required. A rearrangement counted as productive if the CDR3 had no stop codons and remained in frame with V and J, and every other rearrangement counted as non-productive. CDR3 was defined according to IMGT convention as the region running from the second conserved V-encoded cysteine to the conserved J-encoded phenylalanine. Sequences without an unambiguous match to a single V gene segment were excluded from the earlier analysis of approximately 600 of the donors. An earlier analysis of almost 600 of the donors classified V segments as functional when productive rearrangements were above 56.7% and as segregating when the standard deviation between donors was above 5%. A statistical classification framework was built for diagnosing cytomegalovirus status from the catalog of TCR beta chain sequences. A later analysis assigned V and J genes by comparing TCR nucleotide sequences with IMGT/GENE-DB human TR gene sequences. A later analysis assigned CDR3 sequences and most-parsimonious VDJ recombination scenarios with the TCRdist pipeline. In a later analysis, each TCR beta chain was defined by its CDR3 amino acid sequence together with its V-gene family, and reads lacking a unique V-gene family were excluded. To address suspected cross-contamination and a sequencing artifact, a later analysis removed a few hundred highly shared, low-generation-probability nucleotide sequences. A later analysis calculated a clonal expansion index for each public chain from normalized within-repertoire ranks of inferred template counts. In a later analysis, generation probabilities were computed with a VDJ recombination model fitted to out-of-frame rearrangements, and the resulting probabilities were checked against IGoR. In a later analysis, hypergeometric tests were used to score TCR-TCR, TCR-HLA and TCR-CMV co-occurrence, with a repertoire-size bias correction applied to TCR pairs. False discovery rates were estimated in a later analysis by permuting HLA or CMV assignments 20 times. In a later analysis, co-occurring TCRs were grouped using DBSCAN, with TCRdist sequence similarity added in when clustering inside HLA-allele-positive subsets. For co-occurrence clustering, repertoires with fewer than 30,000 or more than 120,000 public chains were excluded, along with roughly 5 repertoires with anomalous nucleotide sharing. Drawn from immuneACCESS, this table holds only the in-frame rearrangements with V and J called that TCRdb kept. Clones are partly lost; checked studies trace under half to an unresolved V gene and leave the rest unexplained. D and trimming come from the DNA, and the V and J calls and clone size come from that table. The sample table records some 130,000 clones. The top ten clonotypes cover around 1.5% of the sample.

This entry belongs to a study of cytomegalovirus exposure and HLA in healthy donors (dated by TCRdb to about 2017). The study in broad terms: An earlier analysis of some 600 of the donors reported roughly 300 Gb of sequence data and 95 million to 120 million unique TCR beta sequences obtained from about 180 million T cells. An early release that covered approximately 600 HLA-typed donors contained 300 to 350 gigabases of sequencing data and 75 million to 100 million unique TCR sequences. Among the roughly 390 genotyped donors, approximately 76% belonged to the genetic ancestry cluster associated with self-reported Caucasian donors. The study aimed to test whether cataloging public T cell receptors could reveal signatures of past pathogen exposure. Using immunosequencing, the study profiled T cell repertoires from roughly 650 subjects and related those repertoires to cytomegalovirus serostatus. In addition to the first cohort of several hundred subjects, a separate validation cohort of 120 different subjects was used. The study combined high-throughput TCR immunosequencing, statistical association of individual TCRs with disease status, and machine learning to predict cytomegalovirus infection status. A later analysis re-analyzed previously published TCR beta repertoires from 500 to 700 donors and added high-resolution HLA genotyping to study TCR occurrence patterns. In the later analysis, no new phenotypic data were used to find candidate immune exposures; instead, reliance was placed on TCR beta sequences and their occurrence across donors. An earlier analysis of fewer than 750 of the donors used high-throughput TCR beta sequencing to judge whether each TCR beta V gene segment behaved as functional or pseudogenic. Alongside the repertoire data, information on donor age, sex, ethnicity and CMV serostatus was compiled. Genome-wide SNP genotypes for about 65% of the 666 donors were used in a later genetic analysis, which treated that subset as a discovery cohort. Every repertoire in the discovery cohort had been generated on one and the same sequencing platform. Class I and class II HLA loci were covered by the typing at four-digit resolution. Typing coverage differed by locus: A, B, C, DRB1 and DQB1 were typed in roughly 629-630 donors, DQA1 in about 550, DPA1 in around 580, and DPB1 in about 450. Because of strong linkage in the cohort, four or five DR-DQ haplotypes were treated as single units for association and clustering. On average, around 200,000 unique TCR beta nucleotide sequences were sequenced per donor among a few hundred genotyped donors of the cohort, with roughly 18% of those sequences being non-productive.

Beyond this particular receptor, the publication reports: In a later analysis, the rate of TCR association differed among HLA loci, with DRB1 alleles having the most associated TCRs and HLA-C alleles having the fewest. Strong co-occurrence of HLA alleles, especially DR and DQ, made assigning TCR associations to individual alleles difficult. In the study, around 150 TCR beta chains were listed as associated with cytomegalovirus. Broadly in line with IMGT annotations, most TCR beta V segments showed up in productive rearrangements about 87% or about 30% of the time in an earlier analysis of 450 to 600 of the donors. A later analysis found that most CMV-associated TCR beta chains appeared HLA-restricted, with HLA associations seemingly driven largely by CMV exposure. A later analysis reported that several top co-occurrence clusters appeared linked to parvovirus B19, influenza, CMV and Epstein-Barr virus. In a later analysis, HLA-associated TCR beta chains were found to be more clonally expanded and to have lower generation probabilities than equally common non-associated chains. Because the 87-base-pair reads could not distinguish some IMGT-functional V segments, including TRBV6-2 and TRBV6-3, those segments were excluded. Because counts were too low, about 18 rarely observed V segments, including chromosome 9 orphons, were excluded from the earlier analysis of around 640 of the donors. Because HLA typing was missing for some donors at each locus, association tests included only the typed subset. In a later analysis, around 17,000 TCR beta sequences were associated with specific HLA alleles at a false discovery rate of 0.05. Sequencing depth was assumed to be roughly uniform across donors in the presence/absence analyses, though that assumption may not hold. It was suggested by the authors that the approach could potentially be generalized to other disease states and immunological phenotypes. In a later genetic analysis, fewer N-insertions in productive TCRs were reported among donors in an Asian-associated ancestry cluster than the roughly 700-donor mean. Linkage disequilibrium might explain the correlated functional status among segregating V segments, but an unknown experimental factor could not be excluded. The sequencing pipeline was judged likely to have produced a cluster of highly shared sequence variants as a technical artifact. The classifier was reported to diagnose cytomegalovirus status with high specificity and sensitivity in both the original cohort and the validation cohort. Immune exposure information for the cohort was limited to CMV serostatus. In vitro tests confirmed that three of the cytomegalovirus-associated TCR beta chains recognize cytomegalovirus antigens. While some public TCRs were present in many individuals, most TCR sequences turned up only very rarely across donors. In a later genetic analysis, a missense DCLRE1C variant was associated with V-gene and J-gene trimming of TCR beta chains, and the association was replicated in an independent cohort. A further reported finding was that TCR beta sequences accurately predicted the HLA-A and HLA-B alleles for most subjects in the first cohort. This cohort had only TCR beta chains sequenced, and the lack of alpha or paired-chain data limited which features could be detected.

Here the chain combines TRBV6-1 and TRBJ1-2; TRBD1 matches 7 bases in the middle. The sequence was collected from a woman aged 40-49 years in good health and CMV-seronegative. The sequencing input was PBMCs. Here the CDR3 is given as CASRRDSNYGYTF. DNA sequence: TGTGCCAGCAGAAGGGACAGTAACTATGGCTACACCTTC.